These T cell receptor beta chains were read from a single sample in a study of T cell clones after liver transplantation. Sequenced by immunoSEQ multiplex PCR; TCRdb stores in-frame clones only, minus some. The sample has fewer than 80,000 clones, 84% seen once. Specimen: CD4+ T cells from blood, collected roughly 50 months after liver transplant. The source of these receptors is a human patient who received a liver transplant. The graft donor may account for some of the T cells. Both conserved end residues are part of each CDR3. Each record gives: V gene, CDR3 length, J gene, D gene, clone size, CDR3 DNA, CDR3 protein. The D gene is left open where the match is weak. The size of a clone is reported for some rows only, either as once, few or many, or as a class for expanded clones.

TRBV27	15	TRBJ1-4	.	.	TGTGCCAGCAGTCCTCAGGGGATAAGGGAGGGAAAACTGTTTTTT	CASSPQGIREGKLFF
TRBV11-3	14	TRBJ2-3	TRBD2	.	TGTGCCAGCAGCCTAGCGGGAACCACAGATACGCAGTATTTT	CASSLAGTTDTQYF
TRBV6-1	16	TRBJ1-6	.	few	TGTGCCAGCAGTGAAAGAGCGTCAGTTTATAATTCACCCCTCCACTTT	CASSERASVYNSPLHF
TRBV6-1	14	TRBJ1-1	.	.	TGTGCCAGCAGTGCACAGGGTGGGAACACTGAAGCTTTCTTT	CASSAQGGNTEAFF
TRBV25-1	16	TRBJ2-3	.	once	TGTGCCAGCACCCGAATGGGCCAAGGAGGGCCAGATACGCAGTATTTT	CASTRMGQGGPDTQYF
TRBV5-1	14	TRBJ1-5	.	.	TGCGCCAGCAGCTTGGGGACACTTAATCAGCCCCAGCATTTT	CASSLGTLNQPQHF
TRBV7-2	14	TRBJ2-2	.	.	TGTGCCAGCAGCTTCCGGGCCGGCACCGGGGAGCTGTTTTTT	CASSFRAGTGELFF
TRBV7-6	16	TRBJ2-7	TRBD2	.	TGTGCCAGCAGCCCTCCGGGACTAGCGGGAGAGTACGAGCAGTACTTC	CASSPPGLAGEYEQYF
TRBV7-3	13	TRBJ2-3	.	.	TGTGCCAGCAGCTTATCCGCGACAGATACGCAGTATTTT	CASSLSATDTQYF
TRBV6-6	12	TRBJ1-2	.	few	TGTGCCAGCAGTTCCAAGGGGGACGGCTACACCTTC	CASSSKGDGYTF
TRBV4-2	17	TRBJ1-2	.	once	TGTGCCAGCAGCCGCCAGAGTGGGGGGGGCGCTAACTATGGCTACACCTTC	CASSRQSGGGANYGYTF
TRBV15	13	TRBJ2-4	.	.	TGTGCCACCAGCACCCCTATAGGTACCATTCAGTACTTC	CATSTPIGTIQYF
TRBV5-6	15	TRBJ1-4	.	once	TGTGCCAGCAGCTTACGCGGCATACGGATTGAAAAACTGTTTTTT	CASSLRGIRIEKLFF
TRBV6-6	16	TRBJ1-2	TRBD1	.	TGTGCCAGCAGACTGACCCCGGGACAGGGGGTATATGGCTACACCTTC	CASRLTPGQGVYGYTF
TRBV19	15	TRBJ2-1	.	.	TGTGCCAGTTCGACAGACCAAAATTTTGACAATGAGCAGTTCTTC	CASSTDQNFDNEQFF
TRBV5-5	15	TRBJ2-2	TRBD2	.	TGTGCCAGCAGCTGGACTAGCGGGACCACCGGGGAGCTGTTTTTT	CASSWTSGTTGELFF
TRBV18	15	TRBJ1-4	TRBD1	.	TGTGCCAGCTCACCACAGGGACAGGGGATTGAAAAACTGTTTTTT	CASSPQGQGIEKLFF
TRBV7-9	14	TRBJ2-5	.	.	TGTGCCAGCAGCTCTCGAGGGGCTGGGGAGACCCAGTACTTC	CASSSRGAGETQYF
TRBV7-2	15	TRBJ2-3	.	once	TGTGCCAGCAGCCCATTCGGCGGCGTAGCAGATACGCAGTATTTT	CASSPFGGVADTQYF
TRBV27	15	TRBJ1-2	.	once	TGTGCCAGCAGTTTACACCGGGACGGAAACTATGGCTACACCTTC	CASSLHRDGNYGYTF
TRBV11-2	15	TRBJ2-2	TRBD2	.	TGTGCCAGCAGCTTACTTGGACTAGCGGACGGGGAGCTGTTTTTT	CASSLLGLADGELFF
TRBV20-1	11	TRBJ2-7	.	few	TGCAGTGCTAGCTTGGGGTACGAGCAGTACTTC	CSASLGYEQYF
TRBV5-1	13	TRBJ2-1	TRBD1	.	TGCGCCAGCAGCTACGACAGGGCCAATGAGCAGTTCTTC	CASSYDRANEQFF
TRBV5-8	16	TRBJ2-7	.	.	TGTGCCAGCAGCTTTCTTTTCGGGAGTAGCTCCTACGAGCAGTACTTC	CASSFLFGSSSYEQYF
TRBV27	13	TRBJ1-4	.	.	TGTGCCAGCAGAGACAGCCTGGCCGAAAAACTGTTTTTT	CASRDSLAEKLFF
TRBV7-9	13	TRBJ2-1	TRBD2	.	TGTGCCAGCAGCTCAGCGGGGCCGAATGAGCAGTTCTTC	CASSSAGPNEQFF
TRBV30	14	TRBJ1-1	TRBD1	.	TGTGCCTGGAGGAAAGACAGGGGGACCACTGAAGCTTTCTTT	CAWRKDRGTTEAFF
TRBV5-5	16	TRBJ2-1	.	.	TGTGCCAGCAGCCGATCTGGTGGGACTGATTACAATGAGCAGTTCTTC	CASSRSGGTDYNEQFF
TRBV18	15	TRBJ1-2	.	.	TGTGCCAGCTCACCACCTCAGGGGACACTCTATGGCTACACCTTC	CASSPPQGTLYGYTF
TRBV7-9	12	TRBJ1-1	.	.	TGTGCCAGCAGCTTCGGGGGACCTGAAGCTTTCTTT	CASSFGGPEAFF
TRBV30	12	TRBJ2-3	.	.	TGTGCCTGGAGTGCCGTCACAGATACGCAGTATTTT	CAWSAVTDTQYF
TRBV6-1	13	TRBJ1-1	.	.	TGTGCCGGGGCGGTGCAGATGAACACTGAAGCTTTCTTT	CAGAVQMNTEAFF
TRBV28	16	TRBJ1-3	.	.	TGTGCCAGCAGTTTAGGCAGTTTCCACTCTGGAAACACCATATATTTT	CASSLGSFHSGNTIYF
TRBV7-3	13	TRBJ2-5	.	.	TGTGCCAGCAGCTGGGAGGATCAAGAGACCCAGTACTTC	CASSWEDQETQYF
TRBV25-1	14	TRBJ2-5	.	.	TGTGCCAGCAGTGAATACGAGGGGCGTGAGACCCAGTACTTC	CASSEYEGRETQYF
TRBV7-2	14	TRBJ2-2	.	.	TGTGCCAGCAGCTTATCCAGTTACACCGGGGAGCTGTTTTTT	CASSLSSYTGELFF
TRBV19	15	TRBJ2-3	TRBD1	.	TGTGCCAGTAGTACAAGACAGGGGGTCACAGATACGCAGTATTTT	CASSTRQGVTDTQYF
TRBV9	14	TRBJ1-2	.	.	TGTGCCAGCAGCAGTGAAACAGGGAGGTATGGCTACACCTTC	CASSSETGRYGYTF
TRBV7-3	16	TRBJ2-6	TRBD1	once	TGTGCCAGCAGTAGACAGGGTTCTTCTGGGGCCAACGTCCTGACTTTC	CASSRQGSSGANVLTF
TRBV11-2	15	TRBJ2-3	.	.	TGTGCCAGCAGCTTGGTCGGGGGCACCACAGATACGCAGTATTTT	CASSLVGGTTDTQYF
TRBV6-1	20	TRBJ2-1	.	.	TGTGCCAGCAGTGACCCCCTAACCTTGGGACACTCGAGCTCCTACAATGAGCAGTTCTTC	CASSDPLTLGHSSSYNEQFF
TRBV6-1	13	TRBJ1-2	.	once	TGTGCCAGCAGTGAAGGCTTGAGATATGGCTACACCTTC	CASSEGLRYGYTF
TRBV19	13	TRBJ1-4	.	.	TGTGCCAGCAGGGGAGATTTTGGCGAAAAACTGTTTTTT	CASRGDFGEKLFF
TRBV7-2	13	TRBJ2-5	.	few	TGTGCCAGCAGCTTTGGACAGCAAGAGACCCAGTACTTC	CASSFGQQETQYF
TRBV15	13	TRBJ1-2	.	.	TGTGCCACCAGCAAGTTGGGGCGGGAGGGCTACACCTTC	CATSKLGREGYTF
TRBV4-1	17	TRBJ1-1	TRBD1	.	TGCGCCAGCAGCCAAGTCGCGGGACAGGGAGGAGGGACTGAAGCTTTCTTT	CASSQVAGQGGGTEAFF
TRBV14	16	TRBJ2-5	TRBD2	.	TGTGCCAGCAGCCAGGGACTAGCGGGAGCCCAAGAGACCCAGTACTTC	CASSQGLAGAQETQYF
TRBV7-6	13	TRBJ1-5	.	.	TGTGCCAGCAGCCGGACGTTTGGTCAGCCCCAGCATTTT	CASSRTFGQPQHF
TRBV20-1	11	TRBJ2-2	.	.	TGCAGTGCTAGGAAGACCGGGGAGCTGTTTTTT	CSARKTGELFF
TRBV5-6	14	TRBJ2-1	TRBD1	many	TGTGCCAGCAGCTTGGGACAGGGGTACAGTGAGCAGTTCTTC	CASSLGQGYSEQFF
TRBV4-3	15	TRBJ1-1	.	.	TGCGCCAGCAGCCAAGATCAAGACGGGAACACTGAAGCTTTCTTT	CASSQDQDGNTEAFF
TRBV9	15	TRBJ1-4	.	.	TGTGCCAGCAGCGCCTCCGGGGGAGGGGGGGAAAAACTGTTTTTT	CASSASGGGGEKLFF
TRBV2	11	TRBJ2-7	.	few	TGTGCCAGCAGGGGACGCGATAGGCAGTACTTC	CASRGRDRQYF
TRBV7-9	15	TRBJ1-1	.	.	TGTGCCACCCGCCTAGGACAGCCCACGAACACTGAAGCTTTCTTT	CATRLGQPTNTEAFF
TRBV5-1	14	TRBJ1-1	TRBD1	.	TGCGCCAGCAGCTTACCGGGACAGGTTTCAGAAGCTTTCTTT	CASSLPGQVSEAFF
TRBV30	14	TRBJ2-5	.	.	TGTGCCTGGAGTGTAGGTCAAATAGGGGAGACCCAGTACTTC	CAWSVGQIGETQYF